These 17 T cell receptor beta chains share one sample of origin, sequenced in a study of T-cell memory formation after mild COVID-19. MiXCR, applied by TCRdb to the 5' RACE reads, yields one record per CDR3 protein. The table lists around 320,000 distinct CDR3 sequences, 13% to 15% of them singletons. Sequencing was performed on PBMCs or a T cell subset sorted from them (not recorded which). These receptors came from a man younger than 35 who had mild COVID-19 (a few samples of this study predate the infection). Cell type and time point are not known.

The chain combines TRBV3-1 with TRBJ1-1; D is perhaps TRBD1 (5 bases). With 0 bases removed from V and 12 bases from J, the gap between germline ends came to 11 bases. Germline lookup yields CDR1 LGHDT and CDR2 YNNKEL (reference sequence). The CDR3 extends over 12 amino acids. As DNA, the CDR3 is TGTGCCAGCAGCCAAGATATCAGGGATCCTTTCTTT. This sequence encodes CASSQDIRDPFF.

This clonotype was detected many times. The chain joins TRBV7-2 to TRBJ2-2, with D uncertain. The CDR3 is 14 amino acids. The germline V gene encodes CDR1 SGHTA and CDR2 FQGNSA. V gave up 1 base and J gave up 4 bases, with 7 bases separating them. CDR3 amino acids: CASSLGQSTGELFF. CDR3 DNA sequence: TGTGCCAGCAGCTTAGGGCAGTCCACCGGGGAGCTGTTTTTT.

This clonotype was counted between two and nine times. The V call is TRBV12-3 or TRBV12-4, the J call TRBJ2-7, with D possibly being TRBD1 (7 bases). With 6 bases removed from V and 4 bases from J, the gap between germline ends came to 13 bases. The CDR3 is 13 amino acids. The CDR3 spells CASRSGGLYEQYF. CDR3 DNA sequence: TGTGCCAGCAGGTCAGGGGGGCTTTACGAGCAGTACTTC.

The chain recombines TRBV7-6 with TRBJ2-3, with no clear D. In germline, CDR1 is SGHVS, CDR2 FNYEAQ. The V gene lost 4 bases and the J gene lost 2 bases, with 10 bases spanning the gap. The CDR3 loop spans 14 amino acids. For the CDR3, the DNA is TGTGCCAGCAGCTCAGACTCATACACAGATACGCAGTATTTT. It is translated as CASSSDSYTDTQYF.

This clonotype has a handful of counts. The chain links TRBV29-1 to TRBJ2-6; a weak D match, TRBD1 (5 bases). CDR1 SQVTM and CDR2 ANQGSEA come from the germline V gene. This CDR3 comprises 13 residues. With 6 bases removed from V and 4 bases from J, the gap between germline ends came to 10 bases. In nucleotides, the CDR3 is TGCAGCGTGACAGTTGGGGGGGCCAACGTCCTGACTTTC. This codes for CSVTVGGANVLTF.

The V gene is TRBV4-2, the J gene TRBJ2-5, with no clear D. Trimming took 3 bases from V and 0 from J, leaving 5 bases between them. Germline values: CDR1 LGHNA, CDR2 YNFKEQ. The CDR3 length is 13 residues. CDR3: CASSQSNQETQYF. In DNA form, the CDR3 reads TGTGCCAGCAGCCAGAGCAACCAAGAGACCCAGTACTTC.

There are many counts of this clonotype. In DNA form, the CDR3 reads TGCGCCAGCAGCTTGGCCGTGGACAGGGGTTTCGAGCAGTACTTC. It encodes CASSLAVDRGFEQYF. J is TRBJ2-7 and V is TRBV5-1; 9 nucleotides match TRBD1. The CDR3 is made up of 15 amino acids. Germline assignment: CDR1 SGHRS and CDR2 YFSETQ. J was trimmed by 6 bases and V by 0 bases; bases with no gene match: 7.

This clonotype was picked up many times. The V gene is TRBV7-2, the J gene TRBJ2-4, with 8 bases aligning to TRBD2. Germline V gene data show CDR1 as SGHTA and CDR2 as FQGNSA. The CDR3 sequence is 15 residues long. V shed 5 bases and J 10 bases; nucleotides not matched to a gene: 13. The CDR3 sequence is CASSLGGAGDFIQYF. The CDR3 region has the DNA TGTGCCAGCAGCCTCGGGGGAGCGGGGGACTTTATTCAGTACTTC.

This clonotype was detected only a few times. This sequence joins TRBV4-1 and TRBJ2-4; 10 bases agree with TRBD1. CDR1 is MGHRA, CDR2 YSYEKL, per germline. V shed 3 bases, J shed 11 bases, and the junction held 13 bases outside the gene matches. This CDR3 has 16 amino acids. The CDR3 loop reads CASSHLGQGKKHFQYF. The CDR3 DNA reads TGCGCCAGCAGCCACCTGGGACAGGGGAAAAAACATTTTCAGTACTTC.

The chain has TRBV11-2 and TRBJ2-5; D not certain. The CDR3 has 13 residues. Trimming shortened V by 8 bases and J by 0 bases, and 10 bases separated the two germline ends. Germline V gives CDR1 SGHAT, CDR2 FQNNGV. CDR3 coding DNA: TGTGCCAGCGGGGTACCGTACCAAGAGACCCAGTACTTC. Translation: CASGVPYQETQYF.

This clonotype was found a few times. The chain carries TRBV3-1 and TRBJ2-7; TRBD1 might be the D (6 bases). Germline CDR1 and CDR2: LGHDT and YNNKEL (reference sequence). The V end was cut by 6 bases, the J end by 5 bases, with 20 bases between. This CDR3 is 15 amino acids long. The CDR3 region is CASRATGKSVHEQYF. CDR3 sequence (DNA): TGTGCCAGCAGAGCCACAGGGAAATCGGTCCACGAGCAGTACTTC.

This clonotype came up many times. The CDR3 nucleotides read TGCGCCAGCAGCTTCTTTGGGACACAGGGATTTGAGCAGTACTTC. Residues: CASSFFGTQGFEQYF. The chain carries TRBV5-1 and TRBJ2-7, with a possible D match to TRBD1 (6 bases). The germline CDR1 and CDR2 sequences are SGHRS and YFSETQ. The germline V and J ends were trimmed by 2 bases and 7 bases, with 19 bases remaining between them. There are 15 residues in the CDR3.

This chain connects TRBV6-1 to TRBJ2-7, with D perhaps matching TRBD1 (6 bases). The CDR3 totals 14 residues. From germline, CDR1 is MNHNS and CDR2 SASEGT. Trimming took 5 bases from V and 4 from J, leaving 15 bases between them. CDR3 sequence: CASSPARGGYEQYV. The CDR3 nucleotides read TGTGCCAGCAGTCCGGCCAGGGGCGGTTACGAGCAGTACGTC.

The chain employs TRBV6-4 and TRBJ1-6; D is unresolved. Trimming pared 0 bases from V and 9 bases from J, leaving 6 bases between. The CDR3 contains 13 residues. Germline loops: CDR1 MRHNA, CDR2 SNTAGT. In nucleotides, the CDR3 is TGTGCCAGCAGTGACTCAGGCTCTTCACCCCTCCACTTT. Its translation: CASSDSGSSPLHF.

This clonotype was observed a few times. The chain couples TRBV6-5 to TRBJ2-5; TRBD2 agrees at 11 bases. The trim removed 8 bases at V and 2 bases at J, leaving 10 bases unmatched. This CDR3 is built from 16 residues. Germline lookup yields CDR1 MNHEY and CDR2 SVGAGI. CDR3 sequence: CASSKRASGGQETQYF. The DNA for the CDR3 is TGTGCCAGCTCCAAACGGGCTAGCGGGGGGCAAGAGACCCAGTACTTC.

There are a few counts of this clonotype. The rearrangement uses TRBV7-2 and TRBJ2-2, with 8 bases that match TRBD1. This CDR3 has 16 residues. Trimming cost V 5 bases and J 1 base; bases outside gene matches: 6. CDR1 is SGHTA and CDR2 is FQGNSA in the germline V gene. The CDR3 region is CASSNHRGRNTGELFF. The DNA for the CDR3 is TGTGCCAGCAGCAACCACAGGGGGAGGAACACCGGGGAGCTGTTTTTT.

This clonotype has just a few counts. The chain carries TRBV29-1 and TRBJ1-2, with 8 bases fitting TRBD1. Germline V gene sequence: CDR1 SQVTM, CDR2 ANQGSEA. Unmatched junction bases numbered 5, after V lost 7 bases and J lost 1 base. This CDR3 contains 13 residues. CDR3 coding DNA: TGCAGCGCGCAGGGGGCTAATAACTATGGCTACACCTTC. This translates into CSAQGANNYGYTF.